The text below deals with one TCR beta chain. The sample is drawn from a study of blood T cell repertoires in COVID-19. Germline-derived CDR1 and CDR2 are SGHNT and YENEEA. CDR3 length: 16 amino acids. With V trimmed by 5 bases and J by 7 bases, 15 bases remained unmatched. Profiled with immunoSEQ multiplex PCR; TCRdb holds only in-frame clones, not every one. The repertoire includes about 140,000 clones, about nine tenths of them detected once, and roughly 2.5% sits in the top ten. This sequence joins TRBV11-3 and TRBJ2-5; 8 nucleotides match TRBD2. Material: peripheral blood. The clonotype was recovered from a man aged 50-60 years with active COVID-19. CDR3 coding DNA: TGTGCCAGCAGCCCTATTGTGGTACCCCGGGGGGGGACCCAGTACTTC. Protein: CASSPIVVPRGGTQYF.